These T cell receptor beta chains were read from a single sample in a study of shared T cell receptors in the human thymus. Libraries were prepared by immunoSEQ multiplex PCR; TCRdb keeps only in-frame clonotypes and omits some of them. The sample yields about 660,000 clones, roughly 90% seen once. The sample was also reused in another study, on human thymus T cells.

Sequenced material: thymocytes. These receptors originate from a boy younger than two with a congenital heart defect. CDR3s include the opening cysteine and the closing phenylalanine or tryptophan. The D gene is left open where the match is weak. Clone size is stated in some rows and not others, as once, few, many or a class when expanded.

TRBJ2-7 TRBV10-3 . TRBD1 TGTGCCATCATCCCGGGACAGGGCAACGAGCAGTACTTC CAIIPGQGNEQYF
TRBJ2-5 TRBV6-6 . TRBD1 TGTGCCAGCAGGCCAGGACAGGTCCAAGAGACCCAGTACTTC CASRPGQVQETQYF
TRBJ2-3 TRBV15 . . TGTGCCACCAGCTCGGACTCCCAGAGCTCAGATACGCAGTATTTT CATSSDSQSSDTQYF
TRBJ2-4 TRBV28 few TRBD2 TGTGCCAGCAGCCAGACTAGCGGGATCAAAAACATTCAGTACTTC CASSQTSGIKNIQYF
TRBJ1-4 TRBV4-1 . . TGCGCCAGCAGCCAAGATAAACAGGGTCCGCGAGAAAAACTGTTTTTT CASSQDKQGPREKLFF
TRBJ2-1 TRBV6-1 . TRBD2 TGTGCCAGCAGTGAACGGGGGGGGAGGACCTACAATGAGCAGTTCTTC CASSERGGRTYNEQFF
TRBJ2-5 TRBV5-4 once . TGTGCCAGCAGCTGCGGACATCCCCAAGAGACCCAGTACTTC CASSCGHPQETQYF
TRBJ2-3 TRBV1 once . TGCACCAGCAGCCACCTCGGGGCAGCGGGAGGGGTAGATACGCAGTATTTT CTSSHLGAAGGVDTQYF
TRBJ1-5 TRBV28 . . TGTGCCAGCAGTTCAATTTCGTGGGGGGGGAGCAATCAGCCCCAGCATTTT CASSSISWGGSNQPQHF
TRBJ2-7 TRBV6-5 . TRBD1 TGTGCCAGCACCGACAGGGGGCTAATATACGAGCAGTACTTC CASTDRGLIYEQYF
TRBJ2-5 TRBV6-1 . TRBD2 TGTGCCAGCAGTGGCCCGGGACTAGCGGGAGGGGGGGAAGAGACCCAGTACTTC CASSGPGLAGGGEETQYF
TRBJ2-5 TRBV7-6 . TRBD2 TGTGCCAGCAGCTCACCTAGCGGGAGGGCCCGCGAGACCCAGTACTTC CASSSPSGRARETQYF
TRBJ2-5 TRBV4-3 . TRBD1 TGCGCCAGCAGCCAGGGAGACTACAGGGGGGACGGAAACGAGACCCAGTACTTC CASSQGDYRGDGNETQYF
TRBJ1-5 TRBV5-8 . TRBD1 TGTGCCAGCAGCTCTTGGACAGGGGGCTTTCAGCCCCAGCATTTT CASSSWTGGFQPQHF
TRBJ1-3 TRBV5-6 . . TGTGCCAGCAGCTTGGCCCGGGACTCTGGAAACACCATATATTTT CASSLARDSGNTIYF
TRBJ2-7 TRBV2 . TRBD2 TGTGCCAGCAGGGTCCGGGGGGGCCTGACGACCGAATACGAGCAGTACTTC CASRVRGGLTTEYEQYF
TRBJ2-3 TRBV5-1 once TRBD2 TGCGCCAGCAGCTTGGGACTAGCGGAGAGCACAGATACGCAGTATTTT CASSLGLAESTDTQYF
TRBJ2-7 TRBV7-9 once TRBD1 TGTGCCAGCAGCCCAGATCCGGGACAGGGGTCCTACGAGCAGTACTTC CASSPDPGQGSYEQYF
TRBJ1-5 TRBV6-4 . TRBD1 TGTGCCAGCAGTGAGCGGGGACAGCCCAATCAGCCCCAGCATTTT CASSERGQPNQPQHF
TRBJ1-5 TRBV30 . . TGTGCCTGGACCCCTTCAGGGGTCTATCAGCCCCAGCATTTT CAWTPSGVYQPQHF
TRBJ2-3 TRBV27 . TRBD1 TGTGCCAGCCGAGGGGGCGAGGGCACAGATACGCAGTATTTT CASRGGEGTDTQYF
TRBJ2-7 TRBV4-3 once . TGCGCCAGCAGCCAAGTGGTCGGGAGGAGGGGGATAGAGCAGTACTTC CASSQVVGRRGIEQYF
TRBJ1-1 TRBV5-1 . TRBD1 TGCGCCAGCAGCCCCCCCACGGCGGGACAGGGAGAAATGAACACTGAAGCTTTCTTT CASSPPTAGQGEMNTEAFF
TRBJ2-1 TRBV5-1 few TRBD2 TGCGCCAGCAGCCAAAAACCGGCGGGGGGGTCACGGGAGCAGTTCTTC CASSQKPAGGSREQFF
TRBJ2-7 TRBV19 . TRBD1 TGTGCCAGTAGTAGGGACAGGGGGCGCTACGAGCAGTACTTC CASSRDRGRYEQYF
TRBJ2-7 TRBV6-1 . . TGTGCCAGCAGTTTTACGACAGGCTCCTACGAGCAGTACTTC CASSFTTGSYEQYF
TRBJ1-5 TRBV4-3 . TRBD1 TGCGCCAGCAGCCCACGGTTTGACAGGGGGCTCAATCAGCCCCAGCATTTT CASSPRFDRGLNQPQHF
TRBJ2-7 TRBV21-1 . . TGTGCCAGCAGCACAAGGGTGAGCGGGGTCCCCTACGAGCAGTACTTC CASSTRVSGVPYEQYF
TRBJ2-7 TRBV6-1 . TRBD2 TGTGCCAGCAGGGAAACTAGCGGGAGGGCCGCGGGGTCCTACGAGCAGTACTTC CASRETSGRAAGSYEQYF
TRBJ1-4 TRBV5-5 . TRBD1 TGTGCCAGCAGCGGGGACAGGGCCAATGAAAAACTGTTTTTT CASSGDRANEKLFF
TRBJ2-7 TRBV15 . . TGTGCCACCAGCAGACGCACTACAGGGCCTGAGAGGACCGAGCAGTACTTC CATSRRTTGPERTEQYF
TRBJ1-2 TRBV6-5 . TRBD1 TGTGCCAGCAGTTACGGTCGGGACAGCATCTATGGCTACACCTTC CASSYGRDSIYGYTF
TRBJ2-2 TRBV28 . TRBD2 TGTGCCAGCAGGCGAGCGGGAACTAACACCGGGGAGCTGTTTTTT CASRRAGTNTGELFF
TRBJ2-7 TRBV5-6 once . TGTGCCAGCAGCTTGGGGGGTAGCGATTTTGCTGGGTACGAGCAGTACTTC CASSLGGSDFAGYEQYF
TRBJ2-7 TRBV5-1 . TRBD2 TGCGCCAGCAGCGAGCAGCGGGAGGACTTTTACGAGCAGTACTTC CASSEQREDFYEQYF
TRBJ2-1 TRBV13 . TRBD2 TGTGCCAGCAGCCCCACTAGCGGGAGTTCCAATGAGCAGTTCTTC CASSPTSGSSNEQFF
TRBJ2-1 TRBV5-1 once TRBD1 TGCGCCAGCAGCTTGGAAGCTCGGGACAGGAGGAATGAGCAGTTCTTC CASSLEARDRRNEQFF
TRBJ2-3 TRBV6-5 . . TGTGCCAGCAGTTACGTCGGGAGCACAGATACGCAGTATTTT CASSYVGSTDTQYF
TRBJ2-3 TRBV30 . TRBD1 TGTGCCTGGAACGCCACAGGGGTCAGCACAGATACGCAGTATTTT CAWNATGVSTDTQYF
TRBJ2-1 TRBV5-1 . TRBD2 TGCGCCAGCAGCTTAGGACTAGCGGGAGACAATGAGCAGTTCTTC CASSLGLAGDNEQFF
TRBJ2-7 TRBV6-5 once . TGTGCCAGCAGTCCCCGGGGTAGCCCCAACGAGCAGTACTTC CASSPRGSPNEQYF
TRBJ2-1 TRBV28 . . TGTGCCAGCGGTCACACAGGGTTGGCCTACAATGAGCAGTTCTTC CASGHTGLAYNEQFF
TRBJ2-7 TRBV28 few . TGTGCCAGCAGTTCCGGCGGCGAGCAGTACTTC CASSSGGEQYF
TRBJ2-3 TRBV29-1 few TRBD1 TGCAGCGTTCCTACAGGGGGAAGGTCAGATACGCAGTATTTT CSVPTGGRSDTQYF
TRBJ2-3 TRBV15 . TRBD1 TGTGCCACCGCGACAGGGACGACAGATACGCAGTATTTT CATATGTTDTQYF
TRBJ2-7 TRBV7-9 . . TGTGCCAGCAGCTTAGCGAAACCGGGACAAGCTTCCTACGAGCAGTACTTC CASSLAKPGQASYEQYF
TRBJ1-1 TRBV29-1 . TRBD1 TGCAGCGTTGCCCCGACAGGGGTGAACACTGAAGCTTTCTTT CSVAPTGVNTEAFF
TRBJ2-5 TRBV7-2 . . TGTGCCAGCAGCTTAGTGAGGGAAGAGGCCCAGTACTTC CASSLVREEAQYF
TRBJ2-3 TRBV7-9 . . TGTGCCAGCAGCTTAGTGCCGGGAGATACGCAGTATTTT CASSLVPGDTQYF
TRBJ2-3 TRBV13 . . TGTGCCAGCAGTCCCACTAGCACAGATACGCAGTATTTT CASSPTSTDTQYF
TRBJ2-7 TRBV9 . TRBD1 TGTGCCAGCATAAGGACAGGGGGACAAACCTACGAGCAGTACTTC CASIRTGGQTYEQYF
TRBJ2-3 TRBV14 once . TGTGCCAGCACCTTAGGGTCCCGGGATAGCACAGATACGCAGTATTTT CASTLGSRDSTDTQYF
TRBJ2-7 TRBV4-2 . TRBD2 TGTGCCAGCAGCCAGACTAGCGGGAGGGCCGGGGACGAGCAGTACTTC CASSQTSGRAGDEQYF
TRBJ1-5 TRBV28 . TRBD1 TGTGCCAGCAGTGCAGGGGGCAGTCAGCCCCAGCATTTT CASSAGGSQPQHF